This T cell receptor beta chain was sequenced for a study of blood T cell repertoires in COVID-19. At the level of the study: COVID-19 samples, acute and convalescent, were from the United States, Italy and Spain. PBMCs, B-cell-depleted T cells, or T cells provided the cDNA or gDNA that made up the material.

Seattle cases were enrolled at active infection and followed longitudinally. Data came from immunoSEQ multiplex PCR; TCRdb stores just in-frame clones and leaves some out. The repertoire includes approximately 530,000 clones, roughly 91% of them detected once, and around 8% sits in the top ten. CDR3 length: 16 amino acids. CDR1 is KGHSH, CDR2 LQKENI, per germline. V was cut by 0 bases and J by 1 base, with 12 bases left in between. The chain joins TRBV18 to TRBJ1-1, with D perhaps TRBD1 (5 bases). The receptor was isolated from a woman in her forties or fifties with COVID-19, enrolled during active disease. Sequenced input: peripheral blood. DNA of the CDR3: TGTGCCAGCTCACCACCGTACGGGGGGGGGAACACTGAAGCTTTCTTT. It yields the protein CASSPPYGGGNTEAFF.